This TCR beta chain was documented in a study of shared clonotypes between healthy human individuals. Study findings and constraints: Sequencing depth was expected to influence donor clonotype sharing.

Remarks on this clone: The antigen is undetermined.

The CDR3 has 17 residues. Sorted-subset replicate PCR reactions contained roughly 200 ng DNA, corresponding to about 30,000 T cell genomes. Assay used: immunoSEQ multiplex PCR; TCRdb lists only in-frame clones, some missing. The sample lists fewer than 2.5 million clones; 90% to 95% were seen once. Donors included only healthy HIV-negative adults lacking recent acute infections or vaccinations. Sequences were obtained from naive CD4+ T cells from PBMCs. Subset given: CD45RA+ positively selected. The TCR comes from a man younger than 30 in good health. Some clones in this sample may be carry-over from other donors' samples. The chain joins TRBV21-1 to TRBJ2-2; the listed D gene, TRBD1, was not tested against the DNA. TRBV21-1 is described as a pseudogene. CDR3 protein: CASSKGGQHDYTGELFF. DNA for the CDR3: TGTGCCAGCAGCAAAGGGGGACAGCACGATTACACCGGGGAGCTGTTTTTT.